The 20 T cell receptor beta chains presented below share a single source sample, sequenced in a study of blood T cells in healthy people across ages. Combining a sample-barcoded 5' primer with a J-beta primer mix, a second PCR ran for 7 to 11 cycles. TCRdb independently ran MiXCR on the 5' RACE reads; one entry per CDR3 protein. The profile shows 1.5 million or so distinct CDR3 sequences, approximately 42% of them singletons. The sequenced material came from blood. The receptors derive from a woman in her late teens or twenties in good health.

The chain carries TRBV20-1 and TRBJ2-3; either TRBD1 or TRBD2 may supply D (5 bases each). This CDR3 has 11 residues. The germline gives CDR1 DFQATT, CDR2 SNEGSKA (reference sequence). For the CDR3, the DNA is TGCATTTTACCCGCCGGGGCTACGCAGTATTTT. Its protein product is CILPAGATQYF.

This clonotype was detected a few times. CDR3 sequence: CASSQDYAAHNEQFF. In nucleotides, the CDR3 is TGCGCCAGCAGCCAAGATTACGCGGCCCACAATGAGCAGTTCTTC. This chain connects TRBV4-1 to TRBJ2-1, with unresolved D. The CDR3 runs 15 residues. V was shortened by 0 bases and J by 5 bases, with 11 bases between the two germline ends. Per the germline V gene, CDR1 is MGHRA and CDR2 is YSYEKL.

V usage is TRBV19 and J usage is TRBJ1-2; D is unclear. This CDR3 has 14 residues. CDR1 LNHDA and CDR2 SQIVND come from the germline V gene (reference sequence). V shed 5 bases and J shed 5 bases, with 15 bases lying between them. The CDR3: CASSDNGGWYGYTF. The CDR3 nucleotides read TGTGCCAGTAGTGACAATGGCGGGTGGTATGGCTACACCTTC.

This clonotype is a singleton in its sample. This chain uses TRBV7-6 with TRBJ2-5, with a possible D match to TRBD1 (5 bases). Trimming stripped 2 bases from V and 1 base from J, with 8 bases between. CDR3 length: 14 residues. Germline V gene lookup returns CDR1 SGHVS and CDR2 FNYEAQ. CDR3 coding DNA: TGTGCCAGCAGCTTATTGACAGTCCAAGAGACCCAGTACTTC. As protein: CASSLLTVQETQYF.

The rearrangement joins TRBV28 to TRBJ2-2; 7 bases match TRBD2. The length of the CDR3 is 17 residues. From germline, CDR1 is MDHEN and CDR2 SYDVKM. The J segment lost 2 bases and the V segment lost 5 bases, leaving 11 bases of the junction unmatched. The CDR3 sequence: CASSPNDAGENTGELFF. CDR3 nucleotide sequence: TGTGCCAGCAGTCCTAACGATGCGGGGGAAAACACCGGGGAGCTGTTTTTT.

The DNA for the CDR3 is TGCAGCGTCGCTAGCGGACAGGCCCAGAATTCACCCCTCCACTTT. Its protein product is CSVASGQAQNSPLHF. The chain combines TRBV29-1 with TRBJ1-6, with TRBD1 matching over 7 bases. V lost 6 bases to trimming and J lost 7 bases; unmatched junction nucleotides: 12. Germline V CDR1 and CDR2: SQVTM, ANQGSEA. CDR3 length: 15 residues.

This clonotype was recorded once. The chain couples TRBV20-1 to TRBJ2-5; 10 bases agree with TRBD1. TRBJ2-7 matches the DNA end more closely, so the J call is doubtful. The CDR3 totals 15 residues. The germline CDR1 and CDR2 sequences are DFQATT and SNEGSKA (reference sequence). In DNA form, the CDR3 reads TGCAGTGCTAGAGATTGGGGGACAGGGGTGTTCGAGCAGTACTTC. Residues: CSARDWGTGVFEQYF.

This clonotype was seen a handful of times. CDR3 nucleotides: TGTGCCAGCAGGCCGAAGCCCATAGGGCCGAATGAAAAACTGTTTTTT. Residues: CASRPKPIGPNEKLFF. The rearrangement links TRBV28 to TRBJ1-4; D gene uncertain. Looked up from germline, CDR1 is MDHEN and CDR2 is SYDVKM. CDR3 size: 16 residues. The ends were cut back, 6 bases at V and 5 bases at J, with 19 bases in the middle.

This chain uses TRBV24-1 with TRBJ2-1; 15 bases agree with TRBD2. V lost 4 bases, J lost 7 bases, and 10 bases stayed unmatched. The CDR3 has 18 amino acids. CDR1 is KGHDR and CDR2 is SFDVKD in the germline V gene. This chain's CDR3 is CATSDPGTSGGSGNEQFF. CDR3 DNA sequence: TGTGCCACCAGTGACCCCGGGACTAGCGGGGGGAGTGGAAATGAGCAGTTCTTC.

The CDR3 DNA sequence: TGCGCCAGCAGTTACCTGGGACTAAACGGAGATACGCAGTATTTT. It specifies CASSYLGLNGDTQYF. The rearrangement uses TRBV5-1 and TRBJ2-3; 7 nucleotides match TRBD2. Per germline, CDR1 SGHRS and CDR2 YFSETQ. This CDR3 region has 15 residues. J gave up 5 bases and V 5 bases, and 11 bases lay outside the gene matches.

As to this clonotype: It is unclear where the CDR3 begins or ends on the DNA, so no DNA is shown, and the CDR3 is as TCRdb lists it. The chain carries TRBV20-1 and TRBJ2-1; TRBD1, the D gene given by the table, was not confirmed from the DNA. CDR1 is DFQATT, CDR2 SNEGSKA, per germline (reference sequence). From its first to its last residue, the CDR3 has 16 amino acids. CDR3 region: CSARDSGPARYNEQFF.

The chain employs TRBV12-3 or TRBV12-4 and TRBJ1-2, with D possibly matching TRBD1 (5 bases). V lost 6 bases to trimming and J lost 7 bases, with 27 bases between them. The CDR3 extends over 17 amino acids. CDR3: CASSVLGALGYVRGYTF. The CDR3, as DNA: TGTGCCAGCAGCGTTCTAGGGGCGCTTGGATACGTTCGTGGCTACACCTTC.

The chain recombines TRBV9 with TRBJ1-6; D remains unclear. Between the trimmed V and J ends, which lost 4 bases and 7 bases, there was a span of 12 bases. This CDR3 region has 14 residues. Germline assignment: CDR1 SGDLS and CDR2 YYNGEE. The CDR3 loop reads CASSQIGLNSPLHF. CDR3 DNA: TGTGCCAGCAGCCAAATCGGACTAAATTCACCCCTCCACTTT.

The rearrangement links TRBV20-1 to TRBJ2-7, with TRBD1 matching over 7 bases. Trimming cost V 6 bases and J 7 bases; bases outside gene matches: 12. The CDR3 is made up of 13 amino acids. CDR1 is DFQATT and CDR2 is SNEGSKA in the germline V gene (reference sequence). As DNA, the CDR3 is TGCAGTGCCCCCATCACAGGGGAGAAAGAGCAGTACTTC. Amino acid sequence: CSAPITGEKEQYF.

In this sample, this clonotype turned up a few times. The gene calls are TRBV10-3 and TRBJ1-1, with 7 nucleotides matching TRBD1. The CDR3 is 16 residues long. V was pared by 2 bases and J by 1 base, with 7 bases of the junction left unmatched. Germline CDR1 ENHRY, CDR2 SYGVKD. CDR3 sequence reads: CAISEATGTENTEAFF. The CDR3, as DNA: TGTGCCATCAGTGAGGCTACCGGGACAGAGAACACTGAAGCTTTCTTT.

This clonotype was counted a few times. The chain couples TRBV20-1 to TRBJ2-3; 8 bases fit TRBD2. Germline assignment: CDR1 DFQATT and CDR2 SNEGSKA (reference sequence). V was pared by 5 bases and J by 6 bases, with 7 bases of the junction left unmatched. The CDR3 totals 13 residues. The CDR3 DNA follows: TGCAGTGCTGACCCCCGGGAGGGCGATACGCAGTATTTT. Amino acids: CSADPREGDTQYF.

The CDR3 is CASSYSQGHRAYEQYF. The CDR3 DNA reads TGTGCCAGCAGTTACTCCCAGGGCCACCGGGCCTACGAGCAGTACTTC. This rearrangement joins TRBV6-5 to TRBJ2-7; D is possibly TRBD1 (5 bases). The V gene's germline CDR1 is MNHEY and CDR2 SVGAGI. This CDR3 region has 16 residues. Trimming stripped 0 bases from V and 2 bases from J, with 14 bases between.

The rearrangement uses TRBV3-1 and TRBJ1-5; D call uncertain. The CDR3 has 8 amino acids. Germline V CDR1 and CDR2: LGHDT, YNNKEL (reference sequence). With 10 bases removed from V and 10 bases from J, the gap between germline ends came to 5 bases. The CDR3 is CATPPQHF. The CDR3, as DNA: TGTGCCACCCCACCCCAGCATTTT.

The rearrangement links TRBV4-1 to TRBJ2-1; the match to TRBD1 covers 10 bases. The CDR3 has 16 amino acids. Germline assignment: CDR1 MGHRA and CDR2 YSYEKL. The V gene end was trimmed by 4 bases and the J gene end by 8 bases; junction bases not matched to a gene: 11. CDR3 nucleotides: TGCGCCAGCAGCCTGATATCCGGACAGGGGGTCTATGAGCAGTTCTTC. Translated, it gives CASSLISGQGVYEQFF.

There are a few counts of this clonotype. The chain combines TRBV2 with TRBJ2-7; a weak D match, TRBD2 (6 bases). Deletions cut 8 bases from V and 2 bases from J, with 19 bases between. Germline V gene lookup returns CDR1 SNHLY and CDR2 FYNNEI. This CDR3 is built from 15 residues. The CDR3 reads CASVVLGSPAYEQYF. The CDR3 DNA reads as TGTGCCAGCGTGGTTCTCGGGAGCCCAGCCTACGAGCAGTACTTC.